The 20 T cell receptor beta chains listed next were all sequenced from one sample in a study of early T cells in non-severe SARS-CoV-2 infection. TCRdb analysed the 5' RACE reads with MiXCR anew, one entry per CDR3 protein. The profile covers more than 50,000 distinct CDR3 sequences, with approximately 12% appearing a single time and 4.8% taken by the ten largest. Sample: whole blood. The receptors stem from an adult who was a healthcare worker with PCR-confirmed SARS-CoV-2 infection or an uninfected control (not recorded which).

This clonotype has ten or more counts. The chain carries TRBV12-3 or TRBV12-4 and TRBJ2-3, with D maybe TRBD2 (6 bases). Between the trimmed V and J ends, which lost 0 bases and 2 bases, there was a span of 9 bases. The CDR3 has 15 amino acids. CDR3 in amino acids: CASSLAAGPTDTQYF. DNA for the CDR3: TGTGCCAGCAGTTTAGCAGCGGGCCCCACAGATACGCAGTATTTT.

The CDR3 DNA reads TGTGCCAGCAGCTTCAGTGGACAGGACAATCAGCCCCAGCATTTT. It is translated as CASSFSGQDNQPQHF. The J gene is TRBJ1-5, the V gene TRBV7-9; 7 positions agree with TRBD1. Trimming removed 3 bases from V and 3 bases from J; junction bases left unmatched: 5. The CDR3 totals 15 residues. Germline assignment: CDR1 SEHNR and CDR2 FQNEAQ (reference sequence). The full variable domain, in which reference TRBV7-9 and TRBJ1-5 provide the parts outside the CDR3, is DTGVSQNPRHKITKRGQNVTFRCDPISEHNRLYWYRQTLGQGPEFLTYFQNEAQLEKSRLLSDRFSAERPKGSFSTLEIQRTEQGDSAMYLCASSFSGQDNQPQHFGDGTRLSIL.

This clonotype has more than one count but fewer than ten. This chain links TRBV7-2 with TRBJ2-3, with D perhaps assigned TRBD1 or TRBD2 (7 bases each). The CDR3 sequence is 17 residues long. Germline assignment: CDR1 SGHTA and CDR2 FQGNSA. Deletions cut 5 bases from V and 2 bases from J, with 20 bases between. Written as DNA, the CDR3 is TGTGCCAGCAGCCCACCGCAGGGGGGGCCCTCCACAGATACGCAGTATTTT. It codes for CASSPPQGGPSTDTQYF.

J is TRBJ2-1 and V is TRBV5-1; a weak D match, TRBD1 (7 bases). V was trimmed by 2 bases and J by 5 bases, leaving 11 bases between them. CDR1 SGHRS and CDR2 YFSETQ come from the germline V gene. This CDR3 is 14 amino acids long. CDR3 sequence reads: CASSFFRGDNEQFF. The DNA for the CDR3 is TGCGCCAGCAGCTTCTTCAGGGGGGACAATGAGCAGTTCTTC. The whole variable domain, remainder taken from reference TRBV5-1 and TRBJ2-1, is KAGVTQTPRYLIKTRGQQVTLSCSPISGHRSVSWYQQTPGQGLQFLFEYFSETQRNKGNFPGRFSGRQFSNSRSEMNVSTLELGDSALYLCASSFFRGDNEQFFGPGTRLTVL.

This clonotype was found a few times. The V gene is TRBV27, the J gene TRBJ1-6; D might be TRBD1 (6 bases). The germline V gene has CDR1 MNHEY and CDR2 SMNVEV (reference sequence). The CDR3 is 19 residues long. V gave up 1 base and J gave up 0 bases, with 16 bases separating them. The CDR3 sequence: CASSLLGGQGNSYNSPLHF. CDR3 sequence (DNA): TGTGCCAGCAGTTTATTGGGAGGGCAGGGGAACTCCTATAATTCACCCCTCCACTTT.

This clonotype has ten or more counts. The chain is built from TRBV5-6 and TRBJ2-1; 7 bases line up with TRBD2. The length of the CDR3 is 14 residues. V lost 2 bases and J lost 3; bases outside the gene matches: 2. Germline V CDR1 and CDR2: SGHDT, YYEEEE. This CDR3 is CASSLGLVYNEQFF. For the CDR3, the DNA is TGTGCCAGCAGCTTAGGACTAGTCTACAATGAGCAGTTCTTC.

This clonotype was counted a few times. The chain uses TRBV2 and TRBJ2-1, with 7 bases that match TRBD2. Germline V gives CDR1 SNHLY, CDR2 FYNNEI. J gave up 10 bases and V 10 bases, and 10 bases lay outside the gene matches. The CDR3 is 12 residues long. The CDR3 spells CAIQAGESEQFF. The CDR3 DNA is TGTGCCATTCAGGCGGGGGAGTCGGAGCAGTTCTTC.

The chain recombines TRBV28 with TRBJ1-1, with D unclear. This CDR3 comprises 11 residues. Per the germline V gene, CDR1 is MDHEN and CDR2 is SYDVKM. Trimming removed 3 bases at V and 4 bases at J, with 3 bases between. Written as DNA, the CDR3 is TGTGCCAGCAGTTTGACCACTGAAGCTTTCTTT. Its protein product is CASSLTTEAFF.

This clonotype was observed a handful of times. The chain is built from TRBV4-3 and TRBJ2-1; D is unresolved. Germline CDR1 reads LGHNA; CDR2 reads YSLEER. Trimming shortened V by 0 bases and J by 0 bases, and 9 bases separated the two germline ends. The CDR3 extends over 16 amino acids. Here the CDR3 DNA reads TGCGCCAGCAGCCAAGATACCGAGAACTCCTACAATGAGCAGTTCTTC. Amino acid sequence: CASSQDTENSYNEQFF.

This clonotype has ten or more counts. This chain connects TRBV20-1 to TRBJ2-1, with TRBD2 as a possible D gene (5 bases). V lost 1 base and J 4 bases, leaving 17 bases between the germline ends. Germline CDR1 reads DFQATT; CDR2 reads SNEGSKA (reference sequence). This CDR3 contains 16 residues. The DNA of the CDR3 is TGCAGTGCTAGAGCCCCACAGCGGAGCACGTACAATGAGCAGTTCTTC. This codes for CSARAPQRSTYNEQFF.

The CDR3 DNA reads as TGTGCCAGCAGCTTTAGCGGGCGGCCTAGCACAGATACGCAGTATTTT. Its protein product is CASSFSGRPSTDTQYF. The rearrangement joins TRBV7-2 to TRBJ2-3; 7 bases fit TRBD2. Trimming at V came to 3 bases and at J to 0 bases, leaving 6 bases not matched to a gene. The V gene's germline CDR1 is SGHTA and CDR2 FQGNSA. The CDR3 length is 16 residues.

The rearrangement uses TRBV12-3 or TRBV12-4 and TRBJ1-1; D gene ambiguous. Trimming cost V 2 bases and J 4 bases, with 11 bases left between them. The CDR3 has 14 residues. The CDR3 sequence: CASSLFERGTEAFF. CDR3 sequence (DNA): TGTGCCAGCAGTTTATTCGAACGGGGCACTGAAGCTTTCTTT.

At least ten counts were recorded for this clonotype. CDR3 loop: CASGSGGNRELFF. CDR3 in DNA: TGCGCCAGCGGTAGTGGGGGTAACCGGGAGCTGTTTTTT. V is TRBV5-1 and J is TRBJ2-2, with D perhaps matching TRBD1 or TRBD2 (5 bases each). Germline assignment: CDR1 SGHRS and CDR2 YFSETQ. Trimming pared 7 bases from V and 9 bases from J, leaving 16 bases between. This CDR3 contains 13 residues.

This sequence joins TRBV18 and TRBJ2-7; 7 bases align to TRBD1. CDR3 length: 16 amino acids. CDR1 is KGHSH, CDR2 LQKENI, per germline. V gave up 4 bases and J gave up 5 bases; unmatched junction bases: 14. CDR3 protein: CASSLSPPGGYDEQYF. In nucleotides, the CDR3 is TGTGCCAGCTCACTTTCCCCCCCAGGGGGATATGACGAGCAGTACTTC.

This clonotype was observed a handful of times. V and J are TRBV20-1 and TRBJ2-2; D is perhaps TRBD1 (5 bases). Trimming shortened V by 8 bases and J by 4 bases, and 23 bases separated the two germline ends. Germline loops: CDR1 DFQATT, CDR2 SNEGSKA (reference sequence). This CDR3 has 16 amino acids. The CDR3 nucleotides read TGCAGTCCGTCGGCAGGGCCCTTGTGGGGCACCGGGGAGCTGTTTTTT. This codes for CSPSAGPLWGTGELFF.

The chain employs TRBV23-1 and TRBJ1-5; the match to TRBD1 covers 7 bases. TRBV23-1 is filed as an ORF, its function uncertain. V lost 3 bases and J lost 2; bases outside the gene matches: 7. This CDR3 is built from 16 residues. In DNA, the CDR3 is TGCGCCAGCAGTCAGTACGACAGGGCGTGCAATCAGCCCCAGCATTTT. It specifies CASSQYDRACNQPQHF.

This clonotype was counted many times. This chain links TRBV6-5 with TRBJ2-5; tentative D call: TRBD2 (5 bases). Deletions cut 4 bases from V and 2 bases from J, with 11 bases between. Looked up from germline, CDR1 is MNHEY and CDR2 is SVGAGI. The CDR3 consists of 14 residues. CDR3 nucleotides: TGTGCCAGCAGTTCTGGACTGGGACAAGAGACCCAGTACTTC. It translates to CASSSGLGQETQYF.

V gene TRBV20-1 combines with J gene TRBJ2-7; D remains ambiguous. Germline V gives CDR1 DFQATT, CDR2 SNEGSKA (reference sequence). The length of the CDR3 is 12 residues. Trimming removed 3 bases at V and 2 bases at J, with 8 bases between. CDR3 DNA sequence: TGCAGTGCTAGGGGCGGAGCCTACGAGCAGTACTTC. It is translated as CSARGGAYEQYF.

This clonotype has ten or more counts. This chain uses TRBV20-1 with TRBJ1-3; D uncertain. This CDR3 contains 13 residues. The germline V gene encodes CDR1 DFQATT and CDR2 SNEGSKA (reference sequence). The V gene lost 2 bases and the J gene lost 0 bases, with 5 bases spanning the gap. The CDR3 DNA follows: TGCAGTGCTAGACAAAACTCTGGAAACACCATATATTTT. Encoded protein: CSARQNSGNTIYF.

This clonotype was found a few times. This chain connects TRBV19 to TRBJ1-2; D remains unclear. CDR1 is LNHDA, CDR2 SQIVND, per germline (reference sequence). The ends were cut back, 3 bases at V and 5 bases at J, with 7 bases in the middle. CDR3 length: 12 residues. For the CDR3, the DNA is TGTGCCAGTAGTATGCACCTTTATGGCTACACCTTC. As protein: CASSMHLYGYTF.